This T cell receptor beta chain is drawn from a study of T cells after posttransplantation cyclophosphamide. Controls had myeloablative marrow grafts with methotrexate and calcineurin inhibitor, sampled at 1 year. This table comes from immunoSEQ multiplex PCR, and its TCRdb copy is limited to in-frame clones, with some not included. The repertoire holds around 15,000 clones, with about 82% as singletons. The sequencing used PBMCs, collected 441 days after allogeneic stem cell transplant with calcineurin inhibitor and methotrexate. This clonotype was obtained from a male patient aged 25-45 years who received an allogeneic stem cell transplant from an unrelated donor, was CMV-positive, and had acute and chronic GVHD. Some T cells may have originated in the graft donor.

This CDR3 reads CASSPARASGALEQYF. CDR3 DNA: TGTGCCAGCAGCCCCGCTAGGGCTAGCGGAGCCCTGGAGCAGTACTTC. The rearrangement links TRBV7-8 to TRBJ2-7, with TRBD2 matching over 7 bases. Germline CDR1 SGHVS, CDR2 FQNEAQ. The CDR3 runs to 16 residues. V was pared by 5 bases and J by 7 bases, with 17 bases of the junction left unmatched.